This T cell receptor (beta chain) was captured in a study of CD8 T cells in Susac syndrome. RNA was extracted with the RNeasy kit, and a quantity of roughly 0.5 to 1 ug was reverse transcribed using random hexamers. From the immunoSEQ multiplex PCR reads, TCRdb called clonotypes with MiXCR, one entry per CDR3 protein. The sample shows hundreds of thousands of distinct CDR3 sequences, around 95% of them seen only once. This TCR was recovered from a human donor with multiple sclerosis. Source material: CD4+ T cells from PBMCs.

The DNA for the CDR3 is TGTGCCAGCAGCCAAGATCGGAACACCCGGGCTTTCTTT. As protein: CASSQDRNTRAFF. The chain links TRBV3-1 to TRBJ1-1; D is undetermined. In germline, CDR1 is LGHDT, CDR2 YNNKEL (reference sequence). The CDR3 has 13 amino acids. Trimming shortened V by 0 bases and J by 11 bases, and 13 bases separated the two germline ends.